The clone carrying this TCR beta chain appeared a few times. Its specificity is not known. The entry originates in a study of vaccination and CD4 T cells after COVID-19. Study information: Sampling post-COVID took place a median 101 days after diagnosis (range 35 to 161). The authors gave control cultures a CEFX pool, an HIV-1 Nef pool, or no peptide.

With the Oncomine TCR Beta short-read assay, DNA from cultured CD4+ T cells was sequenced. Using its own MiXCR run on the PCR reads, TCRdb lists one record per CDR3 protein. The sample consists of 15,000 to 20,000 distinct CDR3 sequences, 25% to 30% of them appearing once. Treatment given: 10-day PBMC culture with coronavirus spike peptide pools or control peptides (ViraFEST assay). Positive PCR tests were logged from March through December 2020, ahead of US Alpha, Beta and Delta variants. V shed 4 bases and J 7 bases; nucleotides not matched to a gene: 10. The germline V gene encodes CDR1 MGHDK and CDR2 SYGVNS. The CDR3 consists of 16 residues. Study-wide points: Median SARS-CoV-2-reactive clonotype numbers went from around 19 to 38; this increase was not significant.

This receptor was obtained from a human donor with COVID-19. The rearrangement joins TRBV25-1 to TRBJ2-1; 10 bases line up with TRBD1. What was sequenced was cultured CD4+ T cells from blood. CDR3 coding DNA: TGTGCCAGCAGTGTAAACCGGGACAGGGGTGGAAATGAGCAGTTCTTC. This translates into CASSVNRDRGGNEQFF. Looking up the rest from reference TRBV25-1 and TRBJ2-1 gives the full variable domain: EADIYQTPRYLVIGTGKKITLECSQTMGHDKMYWYQQDPGMELHLIHYSYGVNSTEKGDLSSESTVSRIRTEHFPLTLESARPSHTSQYLCASSVNRDRGGNEQFFGPGTRLTVL.